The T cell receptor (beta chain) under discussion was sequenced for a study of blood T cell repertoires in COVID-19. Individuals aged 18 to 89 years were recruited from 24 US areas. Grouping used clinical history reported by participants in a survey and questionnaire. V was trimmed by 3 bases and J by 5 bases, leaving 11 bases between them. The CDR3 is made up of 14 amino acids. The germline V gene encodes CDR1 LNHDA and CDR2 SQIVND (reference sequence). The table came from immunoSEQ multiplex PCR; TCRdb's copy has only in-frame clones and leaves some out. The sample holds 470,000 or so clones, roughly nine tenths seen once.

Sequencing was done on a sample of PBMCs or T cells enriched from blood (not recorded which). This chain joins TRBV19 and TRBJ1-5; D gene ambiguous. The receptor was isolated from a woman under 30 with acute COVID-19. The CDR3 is CASSISGRDQPQHF. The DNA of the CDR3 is TGTGCCAGTAGTATTTCGGGGAGGGATCAGCCCCAGCATTTT.